These 15 T cell receptor beta chains share one sample of origin, sequenced in a study of T cell responses to AZD1222 COVID-19 vaccine. Sequenced by immunoSEQ multiplex PCR; TCRdb stores in-frame clones only, minus some. The table has about 120,000 clones, about 86% seen once; the top ten hold about 16%. Source: peripheral blood, taken 28 days after the second AZD1222 dose. These TCRs come from an adult who received the AZD1222 COVID-19 vaccine.

The chain uses TRBV7-9 and TRBJ1-3; 8 bases line up with TRBD1. This CDR3 is built from 13 residues. V lost 10 bases, J lost 5 bases, and 7 bases stayed unmatched. CDR1 is SEHNR and CDR2 is FQNEAQ in the germline V gene (reference sequence). The chain's CDR3 is CATAGQARNTIYF. The CDR3 region has the DNA TGTGCCACCGCGGGACAGGCCAGAAACACCATATATTTT.

The chain joins TRBV10-2 to TRBJ1-1; TRBD1 aligns across 7 bases. Per germline, CDR1 WSHSY and CDR2 SAAADI. J was trimmed by 1 base and V by 8 bases; bases with no gene match: 16. The CDR3 has 17 residues. In nucleotides, the CDR3 is TGCGCCAGCGGTTGGCCTGACAGGGACTGGGGGAACACTGAAGCTTTCTTT. It is translated as CASGWPDRDWGNTEAFF.

The J gene is TRBJ2-1, the V gene TRBV2, with D perhaps TRBD2 (5 bases). Germline V lookup: CDR1 SNHLY, CDR2 FYNNEI. The length of the CDR3 is 13 residues. Trimming removed 2 bases at V and 11 bases at J, with 13 bases between. CDR3 region: CASSEPWGDQQFF. Written as DNA, the CDR3 is TGTGCCAGCAGTGAACCCTGGGGAGATCAGCAGTTCTTC.

V gene TRBV7-2 combines with J gene TRBJ2-5, with D hard to call. CDR1 is SGHTA and CDR2 is FQGNSA in the germline V gene. The CDR3 sequence is 14 residues long. Trimming removed 3 bases from V and 2 bases from J, with 10 bases in between. In nucleotides, the CDR3 is TGTGCCAGCAGCTTCTTTGGCAGACAAGAGACCCAGTACTTC. As protein: CASSFFGRQETQYF.

This chain connects TRBV6-5 to TRBJ2-7; 7 bases map to TRBD1. CDR1 is MNHEY, CDR2 SVGAGI, per germline. This CDR3 comprises 14 residues. V lost 6 bases, J lost 2 bases, and 7 bases stayed unmatched. CDR3 nucleotide sequence: TGTGCCAGCAGGACGACAGGGCCCCCCTACGAGCAGTACTTC. Its protein product is CASRTTGPPYEQYF.

The rearrangement uses TRBV6-5 and TRBJ2-7; D is possibly TRBD1 (5 bases). CDR1 and CDR2 from the germline V gene are MNHEY and SVGAGI. V shed 4 bases and J shed 0 bases, with 7 bases lying between them. This CDR3 is 13 amino acids long. The CDR3 reads CASSSGFSYEQYF. The CDR3 DNA is TGTGCCAGCAGTTCAGGGTTCTCCTACGAGCAGTACTTC.

J is TRBJ2-5 and V is TRBV12-3 or TRBV12-4, with 7 bases identical to TRBD1. This CDR3 comprises 13 residues. The junction had 4 bases not matched to a gene; V was cut back by 9 bases and J by 0 bases. The chain's CDR3 is CASRDRNQETQYF. The CDR3 DNA follows: TGTGCCAGTAGGGACAGAAACCAAGAGACCCAGTACTTC.

The chain carries TRBV11-2 and TRBJ1-5; D ambiguous. Trimming stripped 5 bases from V and 0 bases from J, with 5 bases between. The CDR3 is 13 residues long. Germline CDR1 SGHAT, CDR2 FQNNGV. This CDR3 reads CASSRSSNQPQHF. CDR3 bases: TGTGCCAGCAGCCGTTCTAGCAATCAGCCCCAGCATTTT. Supplemented by reference TRBV11-2 and TRBJ1-5, the full variable domain reads EAGVAQSPRYKIIEKRQSVAFWCNPISGHATLYWYQQILGQGPKLLIQFQNNGVVDDSQLPKDRFSAERLKGVDSTLKIQPAKLEDSAVYLCASSRSSNQPQHFGDGTRLSIL.

This chain links TRBV9 with TRBJ2-5, with D hard to call. V was cut by 6 bases and J by 0 bases, with 15 bases left in between. The CDR3 consists of 15 residues. Germline V CDR1 and CDR2: SGDLS, YYNGEE. This CDR3 reads CASTTYGSYQETQYF. The CDR3 nucleotides are TGTGCCAGCACCACCTATGGGTCGTACCAAGAGACCCAGTACTTC.

This clone appeared once. The chain carries TRBV27 and TRBJ2-2; D not resolved. Looked up from germline, CDR1 is MNHEY and CDR2 is SMNVEV (reference sequence). The CDR3 loop spans 16 amino acids. V was shortened by 0 bases and J by 3 bases, with 11 bases between the two germline ends. CDR3 nucleotides: TGTGCCAGCAGTTTATCGACGTGGTGGGACACCGGGGAGCTGTTTTTT. As protein: CASSLSTWWDTGELFF.

V is TRBV9 and J is TRBJ2-3; TRBD1 is a possible D gene (5 bases). The CDR3 loop spans 13 amino acids. CDR1 is SGDLS, CDR2 YYNGEE, per germline. V dropped 0 bases and J dropped 6 bases, with 8 bases sitting between them. The CDR3 DNA reads TGTGCCAGCAGCGTAGAGGGGCGCGATACGCAGTATTTT. It encodes CASSVEGRDTQYF.

The chain couples TRBV7-2 to TRBJ2-7; D may be TRBD1 or TRBD2 (7 bases each). The V end lost 5 bases, the J end lost 2 bases, and 13 bases lay between the germline ends. From germline, CDR1 is SGHTA and CDR2 FQGNSA. The CDR3 runs 14 residues. DNA for the CDR3: TGTGCCAGCAGCCCTCAGGGGGGGACCTACGAGCAGTACTTC. As protein: CASSPQGGTYEQYF.

Worth noting for this clone: Other DNA sequences within the sample encode an identical CDR3. For the CDR3, the DNA is TGTGCCAGTAGAGGGACAGGCAATCAGCCCCAGCATTTT. It translates to CASRGTGNQPQHF. The V and J genes are TRBV19 and TRBJ1-5, with 7 bases fitting TRBD1. The V and J ends lost 6 bases and 2 bases, in that order; junction bases with no gene match: 1. The CDR3 loop spans 13 amino acids. Germline values: CDR1 LNHDA, CDR2 SQIVND (reference sequence).

V usage is TRBV12-3 or TRBV12-4 and J usage is TRBJ2-7; D call uncertain. V lost 6 bases and J 4 bases, leaving 10 bases between the germline ends. There are 12 residues in the CDR3. The CDR3 coding sequence is TGTGCCAGCAGCCCTGAAGAATACGAGCAGTACTTC. This gives the protein CASSPEEYEQYF.

The chain joins TRBV7-2 to TRBJ1-2; possibly TRBD1 for D (5 bases). The germline gives CDR1 SGHTA, CDR2 FQGNSA. This CDR3 contains 13 residues. V was cut by 1 base and J by 4 bases, with 7 bases left in between. In DNA form, the CDR3 reads TGTGCCAGCAGCTTAGGGGGCAGCTATGGCTACACCTTC. It encodes CASSLGGSYGYTF. The full variable domain, rest sourced from reference TRBV7-2 and TRBJ1-2, is GAGVSQSPSNKVTEKGKDVELRCDPISGHTALYWYRQSLGQGLEFLIYFQGNSAPDKSGLPSDRFSAERTGGSVSTLTIQRTQQEDSAVYLCASSLGGSYGYTFGSGTRLTVV.